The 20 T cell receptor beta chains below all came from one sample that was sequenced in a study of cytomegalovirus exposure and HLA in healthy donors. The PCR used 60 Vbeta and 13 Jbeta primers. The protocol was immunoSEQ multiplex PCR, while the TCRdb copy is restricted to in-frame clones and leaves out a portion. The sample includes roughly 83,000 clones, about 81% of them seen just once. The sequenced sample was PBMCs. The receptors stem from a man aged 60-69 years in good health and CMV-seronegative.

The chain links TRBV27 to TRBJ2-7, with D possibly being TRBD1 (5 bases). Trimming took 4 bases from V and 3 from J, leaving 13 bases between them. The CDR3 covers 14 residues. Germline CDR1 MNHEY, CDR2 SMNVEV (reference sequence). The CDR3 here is CASSSRQTLYEQYF. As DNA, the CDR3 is TGTGCCAGCAGTTCCCGACAGACCCTCTACGAGCAGTACTTC.

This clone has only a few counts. The chain's CDR3 is CASSSRGRGEKLFF. CDR3 DNA sequence: TGTGCCAGCAGTTCCAGGGGGCGCGGTGAAAAACTGTTTTTT. The chain couples TRBV7-6 to TRBJ1-4; 8 positions match TRBD1. This CDR3 is 14 amino acids long. With 6 bases clipped from V and 7 bases from J, the junction kept 7 bases outside the gene matches. Germline V lookup: CDR1 SGHVS, CDR2 FNYEAQ.

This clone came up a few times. The CDR3 is CASTPSWTTGASSGNTIYF. DNA of the CDR3: TGCGCCAGCACCCCAAGTTGGACGACAGGGGCGAGCTCTGGAAACACCATATATTTT. This chain uses TRBV4-1 with TRBJ1-3, with TRBD1 identical over 8 bases. Germline V gene data show CDR1 as MGHRA and CDR2 as YSYEKL. The trim removed 7 bases at V and 0 bases at J, leaving 17 bases unmatched. This CDR3 comprises 19 residues.

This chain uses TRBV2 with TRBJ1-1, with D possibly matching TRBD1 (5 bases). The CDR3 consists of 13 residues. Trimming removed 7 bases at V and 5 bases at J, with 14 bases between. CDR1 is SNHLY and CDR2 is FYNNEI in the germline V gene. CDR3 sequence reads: CASIQGRYTEAFF. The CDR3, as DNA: TGTGCCAGCATCCAGGGCCGTTATACTGAAGCTTTCTTT. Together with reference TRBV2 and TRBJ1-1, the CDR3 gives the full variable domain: EPEVTQTPSHQVTQMGQEVILRCVPISNHLYFYWYRQILGQKVEFLVSFYNNEISEKSEIFDDQFSVERPDGSNFTLKIRSTKLEDSAMYFCASIQGRYTEAFFGQGTRLTVV.

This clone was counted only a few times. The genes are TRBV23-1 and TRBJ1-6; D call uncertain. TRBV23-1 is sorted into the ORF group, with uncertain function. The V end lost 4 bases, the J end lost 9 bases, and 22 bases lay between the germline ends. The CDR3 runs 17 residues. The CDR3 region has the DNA TGCGCCAGCAGTCCCCCCCCGGGGTACGAGGATGGTTCACCCCTCCACTTT. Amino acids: CASSPPPGYEDGSPLHF.

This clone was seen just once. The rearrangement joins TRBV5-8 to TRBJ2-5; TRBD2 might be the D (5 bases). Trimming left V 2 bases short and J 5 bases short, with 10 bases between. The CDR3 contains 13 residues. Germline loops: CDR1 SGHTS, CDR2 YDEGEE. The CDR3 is CASSLVSVETQYF. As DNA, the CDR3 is TGTGCCAGCAGCTTAGTTAGCGTGGAGACCCAGTACTTC.

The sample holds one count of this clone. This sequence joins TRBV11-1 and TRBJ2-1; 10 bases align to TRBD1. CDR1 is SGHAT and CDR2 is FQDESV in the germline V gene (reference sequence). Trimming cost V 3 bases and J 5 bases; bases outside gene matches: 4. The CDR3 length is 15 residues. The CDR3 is CASSFDRGLHNEQFF. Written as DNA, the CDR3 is TGTGCCAGCAGCTTCGACAGGGGGCTTCACAATGAGCAGTTCTTC.

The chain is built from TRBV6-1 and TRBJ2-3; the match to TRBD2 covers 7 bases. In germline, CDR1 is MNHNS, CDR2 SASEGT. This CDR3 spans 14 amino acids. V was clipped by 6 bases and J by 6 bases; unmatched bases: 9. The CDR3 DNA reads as TGTGCCAGCAGCTCGGGGGGAAGGTCGGATACGCAGTATTTT. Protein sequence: CASSSGGRSDTQYF.

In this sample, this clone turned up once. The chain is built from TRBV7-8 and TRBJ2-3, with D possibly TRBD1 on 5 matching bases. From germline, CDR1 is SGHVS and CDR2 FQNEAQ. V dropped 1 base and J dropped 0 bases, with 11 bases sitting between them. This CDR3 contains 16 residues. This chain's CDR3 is CASSLVGARSTDTQYF. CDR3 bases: TGTGCCAGCAGCTTAGTAGGGGCCAGAAGCACAGATACGCAGTATTTT.

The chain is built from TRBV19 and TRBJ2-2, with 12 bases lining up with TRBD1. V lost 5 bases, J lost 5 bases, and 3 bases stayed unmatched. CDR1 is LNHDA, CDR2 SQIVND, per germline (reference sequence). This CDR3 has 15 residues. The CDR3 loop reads CASSRGQGATGELFF. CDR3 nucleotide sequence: TGTGCCAGTAGTCGGGGACAGGGGGCGACCGGGGAGCTGTTTTTT. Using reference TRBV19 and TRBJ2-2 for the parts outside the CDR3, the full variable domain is DGGITQSPKYLFRKEGQNVTLSCEQNLNHDAMYWYRQDPGQGLRLIYYSQIVNDFQKGDIAEGYSVSREKKESFPLTVTSAQKNPTAFYLCASSRGQGATGELFFGEGSRLTVL.

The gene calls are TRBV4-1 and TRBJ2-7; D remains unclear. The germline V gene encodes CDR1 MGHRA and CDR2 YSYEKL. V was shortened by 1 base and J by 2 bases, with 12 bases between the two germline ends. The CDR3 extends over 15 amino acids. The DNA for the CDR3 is TGCGCCAGCAGCCAAGGGCTCTCAGTCACCTACGAGCAGTACTTC. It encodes CASSQGLSVTYEQYF.

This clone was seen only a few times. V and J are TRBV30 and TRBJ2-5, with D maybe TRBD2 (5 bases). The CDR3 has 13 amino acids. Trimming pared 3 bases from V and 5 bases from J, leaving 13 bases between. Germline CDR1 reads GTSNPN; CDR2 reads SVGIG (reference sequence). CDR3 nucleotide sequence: TGTGCCTGGAGCACTCGGGTAGCGGAGACCCAGTACTTC. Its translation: CAWSTRVAETQYF.

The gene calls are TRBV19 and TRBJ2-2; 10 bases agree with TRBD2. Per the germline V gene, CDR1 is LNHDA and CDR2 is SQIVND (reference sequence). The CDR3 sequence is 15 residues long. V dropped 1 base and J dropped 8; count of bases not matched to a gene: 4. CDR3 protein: CASSIVAGGHGELFF. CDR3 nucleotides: TGTGCCAGTAGTATAGTAGCGGGGGGCCATGGGGAGCTGTTTTTT.

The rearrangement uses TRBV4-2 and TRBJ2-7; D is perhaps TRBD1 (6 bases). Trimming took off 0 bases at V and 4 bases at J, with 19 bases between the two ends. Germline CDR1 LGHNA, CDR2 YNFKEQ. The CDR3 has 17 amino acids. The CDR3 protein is CASSQDLTGPTTYEQYF. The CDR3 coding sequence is TGTGCCAGCAGCCAAGATCTGACAGGTCCTACTACTTACGAGCAGTACTTC.

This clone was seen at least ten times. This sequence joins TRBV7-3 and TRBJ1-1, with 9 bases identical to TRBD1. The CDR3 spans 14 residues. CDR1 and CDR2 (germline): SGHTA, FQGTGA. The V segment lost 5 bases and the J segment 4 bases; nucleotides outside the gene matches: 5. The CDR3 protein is CASSVRDRATEAFF. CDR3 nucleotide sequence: TGTGCCAGCAGCGTCCGGGACAGGGCCACTGAAGCTTTCTTT.

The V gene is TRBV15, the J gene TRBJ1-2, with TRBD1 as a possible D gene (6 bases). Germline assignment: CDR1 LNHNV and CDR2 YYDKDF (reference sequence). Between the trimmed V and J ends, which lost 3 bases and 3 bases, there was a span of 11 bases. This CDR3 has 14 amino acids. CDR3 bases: TGTGCCACCAGCAGGCTCCAGGGGTACTATGGCTACACCTTC. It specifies CATSRLQGYYGYTF. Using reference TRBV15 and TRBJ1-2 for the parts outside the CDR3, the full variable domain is DAMVIQNPRYQVTQFGKPVTLSCSQTLNHNVMYWYQQKSSQAPKLLFHYYDKDFNNEADTPDNFQSRRPNTSFCFLDIRSPGLGDTAMYLCATSRLQGYYGYTFGSGTRLTVV.

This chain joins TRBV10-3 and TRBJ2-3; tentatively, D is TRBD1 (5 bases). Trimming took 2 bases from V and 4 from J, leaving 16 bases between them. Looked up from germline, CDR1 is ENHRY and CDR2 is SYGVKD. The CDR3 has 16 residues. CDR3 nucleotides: TGTGCCATCAGTGAGGAGTTGGGTCTAGGGGCAGATACGCAGTATTTT. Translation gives CAISEELGLGADTQYF.

The CDR3 DNA follows: TGTGCCAGTAGTATTCTAGCGGGGCGGAATACGCAGTATTTT. Protein sequence: CASSILAGRNTQYF. The chain uses TRBV19 and TRBJ2-3, with 9 bases identical to TRBD2. Germline CDR1 is LNHDA and CDR2 is SQIVND (reference sequence). The CDR3 spans 14 residues. After removal of 3 bases from V and 7 bases from J, the junction contained 5 bases not matched to a gene.

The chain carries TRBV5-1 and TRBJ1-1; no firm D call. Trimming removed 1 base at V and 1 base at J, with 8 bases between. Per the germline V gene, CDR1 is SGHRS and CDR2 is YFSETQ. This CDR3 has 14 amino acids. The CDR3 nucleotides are TGCGCCAGCAGCTTGTCGCCGGGGAACACTGAAGCTTTCTTT. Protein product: CASSLSPGNTEAFF.

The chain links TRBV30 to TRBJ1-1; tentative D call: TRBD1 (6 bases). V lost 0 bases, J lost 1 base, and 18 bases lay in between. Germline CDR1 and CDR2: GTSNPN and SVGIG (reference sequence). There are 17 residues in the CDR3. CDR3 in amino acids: CAWSVSLGPGQNTEAFF. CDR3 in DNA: TGTGCCTGGAGTGTATCCTTGGGGCCGGGACAGAACACTGAAGCTTTCTTT.